The next 17 T cell receptor beta chains were all read from a single sample in a study of blood T cell repertoires in COVID-19. TCRdb keeps only in-frame clones here, not all; method: immunoSEQ multiplex PCR. The repertoire has hundreds of thousands of clones, about 86% of them found once; the top ten carry approximately 9.3%. The material sequenced was PBMCs or T cells enriched from blood (not recorded which). The receptors derive from a woman aged 50 to 60 who had recovered from COVID-19.

The chain joins TRBV6-2 or TRBV6-3 to TRBJ1-5; D remains unclear. Trimming took off 2 bases at V and 10 bases at J, with 9 bases between the two ends. The CDR3 has 12 amino acids. Germline values: CDR1 MNHEY, CDR2 SVGEGT. In nucleotides, the CDR3 is TGTGCCAGCAGTTACGACCGAGGACCCCAGCATTTT. This encodes CASSYDRGPQHF.

The chain is built from TRBV15 and TRBJ2-7; TRBD2 matches 8 bases. This CDR3 has 14 amino acids. Germline V gives CDR1 LNHNV, CDR2 YYDKDF (reference sequence). Unmatched junction bases numbered 3, after V lost 5 bases and J lost 0 bases. This CDR3 reads CATSALADSYEQYF. In nucleotides, the CDR3 is TGTGCCACCAGCGCACTAGCGGACTCCTACGAGCAGTACTTC.

The chain is built from TRBV11-2 and TRBJ1-4, with a weak D call TRBD1 (5 bases). The germline V and J ends were trimmed by 1 base and 0 bases, with 12 bases remaining between them. This CDR3 region has 17 residues. The germline gives CDR1 SGHAT, CDR2 FQNNGV. Here the CDR3 reads CASSLGRDGATNEKLFF. In nucleotides, the CDR3 is TGTGCCAGCAGCTTAGGGAGGGACGGTGCAACTAATGAAAAACTGTTTTTT.

The chain uses TRBV5-6 and TRBJ2-3, with 10 bases fitting TRBD2. Germline V gene sequence: CDR1 SGHDT, CDR2 YYEEEE. The CDR3 is made up of 15 amino acids. J was trimmed by 5 bases and V by 3 bases; bases with no gene match: 6. The CDR3 DNA reads as TGTGCCAGCAGCTCCCCCTTAGCGGGGGGAGATACGCAGTATTTT. As protein: CASSSPLAGGDTQYF.

V and J are TRBV11-2 and TRBJ1-6, with D possibly matching TRBD1 (6 bases). The CDR3 runs to 16 residues. V was cut by 4 bases and J by 7 bases, with 17 bases left in between. Germline V CDR1 and CDR2: SGHAT, FQNNGV. This CDR3 reads CASSSELQGRNSPLHF. The CDR3 coding sequence is TGTGCCAGCAGCTCCGAACTACAGGGCCGGAATTCACCCCTCCACTTT.

The chain links TRBV6-5 to TRBJ1-4; TRBD1 matches 7 bases. V lost 8 bases to trimming and J lost 2 bases; unmatched junction nucleotides: 8. The CDR3 contains 15 residues. Germline CDR1 is MNHEY and CDR2 is SVGAGI. The CDR3 here is CASRWTGQTNEKLFF. CDR3 nucleotide sequence: TGTGCCAGCCGCTGGACGGGACAGACTAATGAAAAACTGTTTTTT.

In this sample, this clone turned up once. The chain uses TRBV10-1 and TRBJ1-5, with D unclear. The germline gives CDR1 WNHNN, CDR2 SYGVQD (reference sequence). The CDR3 is 12 residues long. V lost 3 bases, J lost 6 bases, and 6 bases lay in between. This CDR3 reads CASSERSQPQHF. The CDR3 DNA reads TGCGCCAGCAGTGAAAGGAGTCAGCCCCAGCATTTT.

The chain has TRBV19 and TRBJ2-7; 7 bases fit TRBD1. The CDR3 sequence is 13 residues long. Trimming took 7 bases from V and 4 from J; bases not matched to a gene: 7. CDR1 LNHDA and CDR2 SQIVND come from the germline V gene (reference sequence). CDR3 sequence reads: CASMNPTGYEQYF. CDR3 DNA: TGTGCCAGTATGAACCCGACAGGGTACGAGCAGTACTTC.

The chain carries TRBV18 and TRBJ1-2; 11 bases match TRBD1. Germline V gene sequence: CDR1 KGHSH, CDR2 LQKENI. The length of the CDR3 is 18 residues. V lost 2 bases to trimming and J lost 3 bases; unmatched junction nucleotides: 11. The CDR3 loop is CASSPNTGTGGNDYGYTF. For the CDR3, the DNA is TGTGCCAGCTCACCAAATACCGGGACAGGGGGAAACGACTATGGCTACACCTTC. The full variable domain, in which reference TRBV18 and TRBJ1-2 provide the parts outside the CDR3, is NAGVMQNPRHLVRRRGQEARLRCSPMKGHSHVYWYRQLPEEGLKFMVYLQKENIIDESGMPKERFSAEFPKEGPSILRIQQVVRGDSAAYFCASSPNTGTGGNDYGYTFGSGTRLTVV.

The chain joins TRBV3-1 (or the pseudogene TRBV3-2) to TRBJ1-3; TRBD1 matches 10 bases. CDR1 is LGHDT and CDR2 is YNNKEL in the germline V gene (reference sequence). The trim removed 3 bases at V and 3 bases at J, leaving 5 bases unmatched. This CDR3 has 16 residues. The CDR3 DNA follows: TGTGCCAGCAGCCATCGGGACAGGGGTGTTGGAAACACCATATATTTT. Translated, it gives CASSHRDRGVGNTIYF.

The V call is TRBV27, the J call TRBJ1-1, with D perhaps matching TRBD1 (5 bases). V lost 8 bases and J 6 bases, leaving 22 bases between the germline ends. The CDR3 is 15 residues long. The germline gives CDR1 MNHEY, CDR2 SMNVEV (reference sequence). Written as DNA, the CDR3 is TGTGCCAGCCAGGGTGGGCCCGTCAAAGGGGCTGAAGCTTTCTTT. This sequence encodes CASQGGPVKGAEAFF.

The rearrangement uses TRBV7-2 and TRBJ2-7; 10 nucleotides line up with TRBD2. Germline assignment: CDR1 SGHTA and CDR2 FQGNSA. V shed 6 bases and J 8 bases; nucleotides not matched to a gene: 10. CDR3 length: 14 residues. This CDR3 is CASSYSGGPIKQYF. The CDR3 DNA reads as TGTGCCAGCAGTTATAGCGGGGGGCCAATCAAGCAGTACTTC.

The gene calls are TRBV3-1 (or the pseudogene TRBV3-2) and TRBJ1-4; 10 positions agree with TRBD1. J lost 6 bases, V lost 5 bases, and 3 bases had no gene match. Germline CDR1 LGHDT, CDR2 YNNKEL (reference sequence). The CDR3 sequence is 14 residues long. The CDR3 reads CASSKTGGYEKLFF. As DNA, the CDR3 is TGTGCCAGCAGCAAGACAGGGGGCTATGAAAAACTGTTTTTT.

This clone was counted only a few times. The rearrangement links TRBV5-1 to TRBJ2-1; a possible D gene is TRBD1 (5 bases). The CDR3 is 14 amino acids. Germline assignment: CDR1 SGHRS and CDR2 YFSETQ. The V gene lost 1 base and the J gene lost 6 bases, with 11 bases spanning the gap. The CDR3 sequence is CASSLMTDLNEQFF. CDR3 coding DNA: TGCGCCAGCAGCTTGATGACAGACCTCAATGAGCAGTTCTTC.

V gene TRBV10-3 combines with J gene TRBJ1-6; D not resolved. The CDR3 loop spans 14 amino acids. V lost 2 bases, J lost 9 bases, and 11 bases lay in between. The germline V gene has CDR1 ENHRY and CDR2 SYGVKD. In DNA, the CDR3 is TGTGCCATCAGTGAGAATCCAGGTAGTTCACCCCTCCACTTT. Its protein is CAISENPGSSPLHF.

V is TRBV6-1 and J is TRBJ2-1; 7 bases are a match to TRBD2. Trimming cost V 2 bases and J 7 bases; bases outside gene matches: 11. The CDR3 loop spans 16 amino acids. In germline, CDR1 is MNHNS, CDR2 SASEGT. CDR3 sequence: CASSEWDYYIGNEQFF. As DNA, the CDR3 is TGTGCCAGCAGTGAATGGGACTACTACATTGGGAATGAGCAGTTCTTC.

The chain employs TRBV4-3 and TRBJ2-5, with 8 positions matching TRBD2. Germline CDR1 LGHNA, CDR2 YSLEER. CDR3 length equals 18 residues. V lost 0 bases, J lost 6 bases, and 15 bases stayed unmatched. The CDR3 nucleotides are TGCGCCAGCAGCCAAGAGCGATTTAGCGGGGTCCTCGGGAAGACCCAGTACTTC. Amino acids: CASSQERFSGVLGKTQYF.